Shown below are 18 T cell receptor beta chains from a single sample sequenced in a study of response to subunit inactivated influenza vaccine. TCRdb reprocessed the RT-PCR reads with MiXCR, giving one entry per CDR3 protein. The repertoire has approximately 530,000 distinct CDR3 sequences, 6.5% to 8% of them found once; the top ten carry about an eighth. Here the sequenced sample was PBMCs from blood, taken roughly 24 months after vaccination. The receptors shown here come from a man between 50 and 75 years old who received an inactivated influenza vaccine.

At least ten counts were recorded for this clonotype. CDR3: CASSLEGQGAGNEQFF. CDR3 DNA: TGCGCCAGCAGCCTAGAGGGACAGGGGGCAGGTAATGAGCAGTTCTTC. The chain employs TRBV4-3 and TRBJ2-1; 12 bases are shared with TRBD1. Per the germline V gene, CDR1 is LGHNA and CDR2 is YSLEER. J was trimmed by 7 bases and V by 4 bases; bases with no gene match: 8. The CDR3 extends over 16 amino acids.

This clonotype has only a few counts. The CDR3 bases are TGTGCCAGCAGTAGAGGGACGCCCGGAGGTCTGTATGCGGAGCAGTACTTC. It encodes CASSRGTPGGLYAEQYF. This chain connects TRBV6-2 or TRBV6-3 to TRBJ2-7, with D perhaps being TRBD1 or TRBD2 (5 bases each). V lost 5 bases to trimming and J lost 7 bases, with 27 bases between them. The CDR3 spans 17 residues. CDR1 and CDR2 from the germline V gene are MNHEY and SVGEGT.

Only a few counts were recorded for this clonotype. The chain recombines TRBV20-1 with TRBJ1-1; the D is unclear. Germline V gives CDR1 DFQATT, CDR2 SNEGSKA (reference sequence). V was cut by 3 bases and J by 6 bases, with 8 bases left in between. CDR3 length equals 11 residues. Here the CDR3 DNA reads TGCAGTGCTAGGGAGTACCCTGAAGCTTTCTTT. It encodes CSAREYPEAFF.

This clonotype was found many times. The V gene is TRBV30, the J gene TRBJ2-2; D remains ambiguous. Trimming left V 4 bases short and J 7 bases short, with 13 bases between. Germline assignment: CDR1 GTSNPN and CDR2 SVGIG (reference sequence). The CDR3 sequence is 13 residues long. In DNA, the CDR3 is TGTGCCTGGAATGGGTACAGTGGCGGGGAGCTGTTTTTT. Amino acids: CAWNGYSGGELFF.

This clonotype was counted only a few times. The chain recombines TRBV18 with TRBJ2-1; D is tentatively TRBD1 or TRBD2 (5 bases each). The CDR3 sequence is 12 residues long. Trimming shortened V by 6 bases and J by 8 bases, and 11 bases separated the two germline ends. Germline CDR1 KGHSH, CDR2 LQKENI. The CDR3 DNA sequence: TGTGCCAGCTCCTTGGGGGAAGATGAGCAGTTCTTC. Its translation is CASSLGEDEQFF.

This clonotype was counted between two and nine times. CDR3 sequence reads: CASSLVLGRNTGELFF. The DNA of the CDR3 is TGTGCCAGCAGCTTAGTGTTGGGACGGAACACCGGGGAGCTGTTTTTT. The chain couples TRBV7-9 to TRBJ2-2; D tentatively fits TRBD1 or TRBD2 (5 bases each). The CDR3 covers 16 residues. Trimming removed 1 base at V and 1 base at J, with 10 bases between. The germline V gene has CDR1 SEHNR and CDR2 FQNEAQ (reference sequence).

The chain recombines TRBV30 with TRBJ1-5, with no clear D. Per the germline V gene, CDR1 is GTSNPN and CDR2 is SVGIG (reference sequence). This CDR3 has 13 amino acids. V was trimmed by 1 base and J by 7 bases, leaving 11 bases between them. CDR3 loop: CAWSAASRQPQHF. The DNA for the CDR3 is TGTGCCTGGAGTGCGGCGTCAAGACAGCCCCAGCATTTT.

The chain is built from TRBV5-6 and TRBJ1-1; a weak D match, TRBD1 (5 bases). The CDR3 totals 16 residues. Germline-derived CDR1 and CDR2 are SGHDT and YYEEEE. V was cut by 0 bases and J by 4 bases, with 16 bases left in between. The CDR3 bases are TGTGCCAGCAGCTTGGACAGGACTTTAATGGCCACTGAAGCTTTCTTT. It codes for CASSLDRTLMATEAFF. Based on the CDR3 plus reference TRBV5-6 and TRBJ1-1, the full variable domain is DAGVTQSPTHLIKTRGQQVTLRCSPKSGHDTVSWYQQALGQGPQFIFQYYEEEERQRGNFPDRFSGHQFPNYSSELNVNALLLGDSALYLCASSLDRTLMATEAFFGQGTRLTVV.

This clonotype has a handful of counts. This chain joins TRBV4-1 and TRBJ1-5; D unresolved. Germline CDR1 MGHRA, CDR2 YSYEKL. The V gene lost 2 bases and the J gene lost 7 bases, with 12 bases spanning the gap. The CDR3 covers 14 residues. The CDR3 loop reads CASSQYHMGQPQHF. CDR3 nucleotide sequence: TGCGCCAGCAGCCAATATCATATGGGGCAGCCCCAGCATTTT.

As for this clonotype: The final CDR3 position lacks the conserved phenylalanine or tryptophan, pointing to a likely read error. The chain employs TRBV20-1 and TRBJ1-5, with D tentatively TRBD1 (5 bases). The V gene lost 1 base and the J gene lost 5 bases, with 12 bases spanning the gap. The CDR3 consists of 14 residues. Germline CDR1 DFQATT, CDR2 SNEGSKA (reference sequence). The CDR3 here is CSARVRDWDQPQHL. Written as DNA, the CDR3 is TGCAGTGCTAGAGTCAGGGATTGGGATCAGCCCCAGCATCTT.

This clonotype was detected ten times or more. V gene TRBV16 combines with J gene TRBJ1-3; D remains unclear. The CDR3 is 14 amino acids. Germline V CDR1 and CDR2: KGHSY, FQNENV. V was trimmed by 0 bases and J by 9 bases, leaving 12 bases between them. The CDR3 region has the DNA TGTGCCAGCAGCCAATCTGGGTCGCGGAGCACCATATATTTT. It codes for CASSQSGSRSTIYF. Supplemented by reference TRBV16 and TRBJ1-3, the full variable domain reads GEEVAQTPKHLVRGEGQKAKLYCAPIKGHSYVFWYQQVLKNEFKFLISFQNENVFDETGMPKERFSAKCLPNSPCSLEIQATKLEDSAVYFCASSQSGSRSTIYFGEGSWLTVV.

V gene TRBV3-1 combines with J gene TRBJ2-4, with 10 positions matching TRBD1. Germline-derived CDR1 and CDR2 are LGHDT and YNNKEL (reference sequence). Losses at the gene ends were 4 bases for V and 9 bases for J; bases not matched to a gene: 6. This CDR3 region has 14 residues. The CDR3 spells CASSPSGTGVIQYF. The CDR3 region has the DNA TGTGCCAGCAGCCCAAGCGGGACAGGGGTCATTCAGTACTTC. The full variable domain, in which reference TRBV3-1 and TRBJ2-4 provide the parts outside the CDR3, is DTAVSQTPKYLVTQMGNDKSIKCEQNLGHDTMYWYKQDSKKFLKIMFSYNNKELIINETVPNRFSPKSPDKAHLNLHINSLELGDSAVYFCASSPSGTGVIQYFGAGTRLSVL.

The rearrangement links TRBV20-1 to TRBJ1-2; tentatively, D is TRBD1 (6 bases). Germline assignment: CDR1 DFQATT and CDR2 SNEGSKA (reference sequence). The CDR3 is made up of 13 amino acids. Trimming took 3 bases from V and 8 from J, leaving 16 bases between them. The CDR3 sequence: CSASLQRTVGYTF. For the CDR3, the DNA is TGCAGTGCTAGTCTCCAGCGGACAGTCGGCTACACCTTC.

This sequence joins TRBV6-1 and TRBJ2-1; D perhaps matches TRBD2 (5 bases). Trimming cost V 6 bases and J 1 base, with 10 bases left between them. Per germline, CDR1 MNHNS and CDR2 SASEGT. This CDR3 contains 14 residues. The CDR3 bases are TGTGCCAGCAGAGCTGAGGGTTCCTACAATGAGCAGTTCTTC. Encoded protein: CASRAEGSYNEQFF.

The chain is built from TRBV21-1 and TRBJ1-1. TRBV21-1 is shown as a pseudogene. The CDR3 spans 15 residues. CDR3: CASSKEKVMNTEAFF. The CDR3 DNA follows: TGTGCCAGCAGCAAAGAGAAGGTTATGAACACTGAAGCTTTCTTT.

This clonotype turned up a few times. V is TRBV12-3 or TRBV12-4 and J is TRBJ2-7; D is possibly TRBD1 (6 bases). Trimming took off 5 bases at V and 6 bases at J, with 14 bases between the two ends. The CDR3 is made up of 13 amino acids. Written as DNA, the CDR3 is TGTGCCAGCAGTACAGGGCAGAAGGGCGAGCAGTACTTC. Translated, it gives CASSTGQKGEQYF.

This clonotype was seen at least ten times. The V call is TRBV4-3, the J call TRBJ1-4; D is uncertain. Germline CDR1 and CDR2: LGHNA and YSLEER. The length of the CDR3 is 16 residues. Trimming took 4 bases from V and 2 from J, leaving 14 bases between them. CDR3 in amino acids: CASSRSLQGTNEKLFF. The CDR3 bases are TGCGCCAGCAGCCGATCCCTACAAGGCACTAATGAAAAACTGTTTTTT.

The chain employs TRBV4-3 and TRBJ1-2; 7 bases align to TRBD1. The germline CDR1 and CDR2 sequences are LGHNA and YSLEER. V dropped 2 bases and J dropped 4; count of bases not matched to a gene: 7. CDR3 length: 15 amino acids. This CDR3 reads CASSQRQGTVYGYTF. As DNA, the CDR3 is TGCGCCAGCAGCCAACGCCAAGGGACAGTCTATGGCTACACCTTC.